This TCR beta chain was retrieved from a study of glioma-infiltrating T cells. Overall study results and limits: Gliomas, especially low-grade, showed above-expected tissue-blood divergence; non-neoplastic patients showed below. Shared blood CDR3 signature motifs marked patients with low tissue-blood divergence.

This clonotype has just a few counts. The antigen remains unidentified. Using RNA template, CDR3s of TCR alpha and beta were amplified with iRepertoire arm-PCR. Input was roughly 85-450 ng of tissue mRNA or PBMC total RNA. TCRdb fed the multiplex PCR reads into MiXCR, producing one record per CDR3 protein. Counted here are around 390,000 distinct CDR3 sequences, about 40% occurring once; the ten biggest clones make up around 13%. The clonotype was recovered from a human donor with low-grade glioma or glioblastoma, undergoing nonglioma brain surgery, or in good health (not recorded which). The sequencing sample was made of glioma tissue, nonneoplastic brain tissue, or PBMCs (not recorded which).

The CDR3: CASSYRRDDEQYF. CDR3 sequence (DNA): TGTGCCAGCAGCTATCGCAGGGATGACGAGCAGTACTTC. V and J are TRBV7-9 and TRBJ2-7, with D perhaps matching TRBD1 (5 bases). Trimming left V 4 bases short and J 5 bases short, with 12 bases between. Germline V gives CDR1 SEHNR, CDR2 FQNEAQ (reference sequence). The CDR3 is made up of 13 amino acids.